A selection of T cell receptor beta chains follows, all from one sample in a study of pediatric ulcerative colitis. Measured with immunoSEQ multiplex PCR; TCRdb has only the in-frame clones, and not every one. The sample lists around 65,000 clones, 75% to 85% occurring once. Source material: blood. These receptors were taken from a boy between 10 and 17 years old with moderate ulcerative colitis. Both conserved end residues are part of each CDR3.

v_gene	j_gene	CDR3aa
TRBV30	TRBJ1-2	CAWRGDRGNYGYTF
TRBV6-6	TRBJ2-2	CASRRQGAAGELFF
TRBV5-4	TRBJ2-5	CASSSGQLLAAAKTQYF
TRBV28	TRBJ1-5	CASSGEGAGNQPQHF
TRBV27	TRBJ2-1	CASLSSGYEQFF
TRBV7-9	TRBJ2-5	CASSFGLIQETQYF
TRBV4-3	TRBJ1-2	CASSQDRGLRQDGYTF
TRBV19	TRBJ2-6	CASKLAGVGANVLTF
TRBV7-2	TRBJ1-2	CASSPRGTVNYGYTF
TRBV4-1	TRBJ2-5	CASSQALSRQETQYF
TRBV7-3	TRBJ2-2	CASSIGVAGSTGELFF
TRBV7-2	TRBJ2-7	CASSAQGLEQYF
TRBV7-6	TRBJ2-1	CASSPRSSGGDHPYEQFF
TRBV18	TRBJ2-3	CASSYYDPGGDTQYF
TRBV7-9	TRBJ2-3	CASSLVVYTQYF
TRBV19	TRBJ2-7	CASSTATGGAYEQYF
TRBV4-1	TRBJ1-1	CASSQDMGQANRNTEAFF
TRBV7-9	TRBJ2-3	CASTTQGDTQYF
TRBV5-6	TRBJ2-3	CASSLDVDTQYF
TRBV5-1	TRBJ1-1	CASSLKDGGRVAFF
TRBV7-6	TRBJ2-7	CASSLRRDRSYEQYF
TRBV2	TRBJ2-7	CASKPDRAHEQYF
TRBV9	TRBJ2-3	CASSVSGATDTQYF
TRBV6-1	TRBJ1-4	CASRGQGGFNEKLFF
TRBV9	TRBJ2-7	CASSVRDRGHEQYF
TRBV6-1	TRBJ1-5	CASSEPNSNQPQHF
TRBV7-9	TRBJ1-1	CASSAPGQGITEAFF
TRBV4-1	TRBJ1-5	CASSPRHPGGNQPQHF
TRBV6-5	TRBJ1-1	CASGRASTENTEAFF
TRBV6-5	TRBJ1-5	CASRGQGNQPQHF
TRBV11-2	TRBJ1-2	CASTPTARDGYTF
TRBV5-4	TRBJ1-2	CATSGRPDYGYTF
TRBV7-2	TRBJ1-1	CASKEGPGNTEAFF